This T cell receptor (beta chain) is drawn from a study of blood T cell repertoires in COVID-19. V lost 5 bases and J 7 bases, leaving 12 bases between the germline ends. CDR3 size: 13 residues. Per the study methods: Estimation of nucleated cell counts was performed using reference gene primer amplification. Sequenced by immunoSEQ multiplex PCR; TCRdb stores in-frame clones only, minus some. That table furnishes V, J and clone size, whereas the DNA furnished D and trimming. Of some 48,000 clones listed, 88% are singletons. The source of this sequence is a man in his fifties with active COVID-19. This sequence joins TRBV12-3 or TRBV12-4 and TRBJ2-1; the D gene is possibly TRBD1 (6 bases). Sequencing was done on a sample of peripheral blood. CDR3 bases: TGTGCCAGCAGTCCTGACAGGTCTAATGAGCAGTTCTTC. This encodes CASSPDRSNEQFF.